Each of the 5 T cell receptor beta chains below was sequenced from the same sample in a study of CXCR3-negative and CXCR3-positive naive CD8 T cells. Findings and limits, study-wide: CXCR3-negative naive cells had less hydrophobic TRB CDR3s than did CXCR3-positive naive cells.

No antigen has been identified for these receptors. The authors prepared UMI-labeled TRB cDNA libraries by 5' RACE. No DNA is given; TCRdb re-called the 5' RACE reads and lists each CDR3 protein once. There are more than 100,000 distinct CDR3 sequences in the sample, with around 0.44% held by the top ten. The sequenced sample was naive CXCR3+ CD8+ T cells from blood. Regarding subset: CD45RO-CCR7+CD27+CD95- naive CD8+ T cells expressing CXCR3 (TNR3+). These receptor sequences come from a human donor in good health. Some clones in this sample may be carry-over from other donors' samples.

The chain employs TRBV9 and TRBJ1-1; TCRdb proposes TRBD1, but this gene call is untestable without DNA. The CDR3 has 15 amino acids. Germline CDR1 SGDLS, CDR2 YYNGEE. The CDR3 is CASSVVSGMSTEAFF.

The chain uses TRBV5-1 and TRBJ2-1; TCRdb proposes TRBD2, but this gene call is untestable without DNA. The CDR3 spans 15 residues. Germline V CDR1 and CDR2: SGHRS, YFSETQ. The CDR3: CASSLVPGTNNEQFF.

This chain connects TRBV13 to TRBJ2-1. The CDR3 is 14 amino acids. Germline lookup yields CDR1 PRHDT and CDR2 FYEKMQ (reference sequence). CDR3 loop: CASSPTLSYNEQFF.

V is TRBV15 and J is TRBJ2-3; TCRdb selects TRBD2, and the lack of DNA leaves this call unchecked. CDR1 and CDR2 (germline): LNHNV, YYDKDF (reference sequence). The CDR3 contains 16 residues. The CDR3: CATSRDPSGRTDTQYF.

V usage is TRBV7-9 and J usage is TRBJ2-1; TCRdb returns TRBD2, unconfirmable since there is no DNA. CDR3 length: 17 amino acids. Germline V CDR1 and CDR2: SEHNR, FQNEAQ (reference sequence). Here the CDR3 reads CASSSLLAGGPHNEQFF.